This T cell receptor beta chain was captured by sequencing in a study of blood T cell repertoires in COVID-19. CDR3 length: 15 amino acids. The germline V and J ends were trimmed by 0 bases and 2 bases, with 8 bases remaining between them. Germline loops: CDR1 LGHNA, CDR2 YSLEER. Profiling relied on immunoSEQ multiplex PCR, and the TCRdb table lists in-frame clones only, not all of them. This repertoire shows about 320,000 clones, more than 80% found once; its top ten account for roughly 6.5%. Material: peripheral blood. This TCR came from a young man who had recovered from COVID-19. The chain links TRBV4-3 to TRBJ1-3; the D gene is possibly TRBD1 (5 bases). CDR3 amino acids: CASSQDWGAGNTIYF. The CDR3 DNA sequence: TGCGCCAGCAGCCAAGATTGGGGGGCTGGAAACACCATATATTTT.